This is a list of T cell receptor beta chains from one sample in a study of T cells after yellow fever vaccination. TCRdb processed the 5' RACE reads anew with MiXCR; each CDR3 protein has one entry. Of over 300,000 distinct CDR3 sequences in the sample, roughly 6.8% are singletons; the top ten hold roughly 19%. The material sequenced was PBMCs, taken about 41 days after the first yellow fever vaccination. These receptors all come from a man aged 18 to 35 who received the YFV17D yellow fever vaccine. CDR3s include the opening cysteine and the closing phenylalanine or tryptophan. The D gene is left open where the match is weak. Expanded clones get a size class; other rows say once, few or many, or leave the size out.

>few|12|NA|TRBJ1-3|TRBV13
CASGRVGNTIYF
TGTGCCAGCGGCAGGGTTGGAAACACCATATATTTT
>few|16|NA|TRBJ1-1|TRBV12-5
CASGLVLGSDHTEAFF
TGTGCTAGTGGTTTGGTGCTAGGGTCAGACCACACTGAAGCTTTCTTT
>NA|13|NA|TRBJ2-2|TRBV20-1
CSARVRITGELFF
TGCAGTGCTAGAGTCCGGATCACCGGGGAGCTGTTTTTT
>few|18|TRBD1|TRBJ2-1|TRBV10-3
CAISTHFRGTAGPNEQFF
TGTGCCATCAGTACACATTTCCGTGGGACAGCAGGCCCCAATGAGCAGTTCTTC
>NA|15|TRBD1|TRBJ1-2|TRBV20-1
CSAPGDSNLNYGYTF
TGCAGTGCCCCCGGGGACAGCAACCTTAACTATGGCTACACCTTC
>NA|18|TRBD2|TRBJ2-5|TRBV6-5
CASSWRLAGGPYQETQYF
TGTGCCAGCAGTTGGCGACTAGCGGGGGGTCCGTACCAAGAGACCCAGTACTTC
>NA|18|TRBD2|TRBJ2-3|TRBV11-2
CASSLDQLAGGPPDTQYF
TGTGCCAGCAGCTTAGATCAACTAGCGGGGGGGCCGCCAGATACGCAGTATTTT
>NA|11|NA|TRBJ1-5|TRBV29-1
CSAVFLGTQHF
TGCAGCGCTGTATTCCTGGGGACGCAGCATTTT
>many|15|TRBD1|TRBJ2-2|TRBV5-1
CASSLRDSNTGELFF
TGCGCCAGCAGCTTGCGGGACAGTAACACCGGGGAGCTGTTTTTT
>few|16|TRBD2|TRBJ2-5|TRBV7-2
CASSLRGAGGQETQYF
TGTGCCAGCAGCTTAAGGGGAGCGGGGGGGCAAGAGACCCAGTACTTC
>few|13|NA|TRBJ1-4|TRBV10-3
CAVQGDHNEKLFF
TGTGCCGTGCAGGGCGACCATAATGAAAAACTGTTTTTT